A single sample is the source of the 27 T cell receptor beta chains below, sequenced in a study of T cell responses to AZD1222 COVID-19 vaccine. Clones were read by immunoSEQ multiplex PCR, and TCRdb kept only the in-frame ones, dropping some. The profile shows approximately 150,000 clones, around 90% of them singletons. Material: peripheral blood, obtained 28 days after the second AZD1222 dose. Receptor source: an adult who received the AZD1222 COVID-19 vaccine.

The CDR3 region is CATNRQNPNYGYTF. The DNA for the CDR3 is TGTGCCACCAACAGGCAGAACCCTAACTATGGCTACACCTTC. The chain links TRBV28 to TRBJ1-2; possibly TRBD1 for D (5 bases). The CDR3 sequence is 14 residues long. Germline CDR1 MDHEN, CDR2 SYDVKM. V lost 10 bases, J lost 0 bases, and 15 bases lay in between.

This clone has more than one count but fewer than ten. J is TRBJ1-2 and V is TRBV4-1, with 8 bases aligning to TRBD1. CDR3 length: 15 residues. V lost 4 bases and J lost 8; bases outside the gene matches: 12. Germline V gives CDR1 MGHRA, CDR2 YSYEKL. The CDR3 spells CASSPIQGAFEGYTF. As DNA, the CDR3 is TGCGCCAGCAGCCCGATCCAGGGGGCTTTTGAGGGCTACACCTTC.

This chain links TRBV12-5 with TRBJ1-1; 7 nucleotides agree with TRBD1. Unmatched junction bases numbered 7, after V lost 6 bases and J lost 3 bases. The germline gives CDR1 LGHNT, CDR2 FRNRAP. The CDR3 covers 14 residues. The CDR3 sequence: CASGPTGWHTEAFF. The CDR3, as DNA: TGTGCTAGTGGCCCGACAGGGTGGCACACTGAAGCTTTCTTT. The whole variable domain, remainder taken from reference TRBV12-5 and TRBJ1-1, is DARVTQTPRHKVTEMGQEVTMRCQPILGHNTVFWYRQTMMQGLELLAYFRNRAPLDDSGMPKDRFSAEMPDATLATLKIQPSEPRDSAVYFCASGPTGWHTEAFFGQGTRLTVV.

The sample holds a few counts of this clone. This chain connects TRBV19 to TRBJ1-5; D not certain. Trimming cost V 11 bases and J 0 bases, with 17 bases left between them. CDR1 LNHDA and CDR2 SQIVND come from the germline V gene (reference sequence). The CDR3 contains 15 residues. CDR3 nucleotides: TGTGCCTCCTTAAGGTCGGTAGATAGCAATCAGCCCCAGCATTTT. Translated, it gives CASLRSVDSNQPQHF.

The chain combines TRBV3-1 (or the pseudogene TRBV3-2) with TRBJ1-4; the D is unclear. Trimming cost V 1 base and J 7 bases, with 7 bases left between them. The CDR3 length is 13 residues. CDR1 is LGHDT and CDR2 is YNNKEL in the germline V gene (reference sequence). CDR3: CASSQGRREKLFF. The CDR3 bases are TGTGCCAGCAGCCAAGGTCGCCGTGAAAAACTGTTTTTT.

To note about this clone: One end of the junction fails to match germline, which may point to a read error. The V call is TRBV9, the J call TRBJ1-1; D uncertain. The CDR3 loop spans 16 amino acids. Germline CDR1 SGDLS, CDR2 YYNGEE. In DNA, the CDR3 is TGTGCCGGCAGCGTAGACCCCTTAGCCATGAACACTGAAGCTTTCTTT. It translates to CAGSVDPLAMNTEAFF.

The chain is built from TRBV6-5 and TRBJ1-5; no clear D gene. The length of the CDR3 is 14 residues. The V gene lost 4 bases and the J gene lost 0 bases, with 7 bases spanning the gap. CDR1 is MNHEY and CDR2 is SVGAGI in the germline V gene. CDR3 sequence: CASSLGRSNQPQHF. In DNA form, the CDR3 reads TGTGCCAGCAGTTTAGGACGTAGCAATCAGCCCCAGCATTTT.

The genes are TRBV5-1 and TRBJ2-5; tentative D call: TRBD1 (5 bases). This CDR3 is 13 amino acids long. Germline V gene sequence: CDR1 SGHRS, CDR2 YFSETQ. Trimming took off 1 base at V and 3 bases at J, with 7 bases between the two ends. The CDR3 bases are TGCGCCAGCAGCTTGATGACAGAAGAGACCCAGTACTTC. Translated: CASSLMTEETQYF.

This clone was recorded only once. This chain uses TRBV6-2 or TRBV6-3 with TRBJ1-5; D is undetermined. The CDR3 loop spans 15 amino acids. Trimming removed 2 bases from V and 3 bases from J, with 11 bases in between. CDR1 is MNHEY and CDR2 is SVGEGT in the germline V gene. The CDR3 coding sequence is TGTGCCAGCAGTTACCAACGACAAGTCAATCAGCCCCAGCATTTT. This encodes CASSYQRQVNQPQHF.

The chain couples TRBV7-9 to TRBJ1-1; the D gene is possibly TRBD1 (6 bases). The CDR3 is 14 residues long. V shed 7 bases and J shed 1 base, with 13 bases lying between them. CDR1 SEHNR and CDR2 FQNEAQ come from the germline V gene (reference sequence). The CDR3 is CASMSPGANTEAFF. The CDR3 DNA reads TGTGCCAGCATGTCCCCAGGGGCGAACACTGAAGCTTTCTTT. The full variable domain, rest sourced from reference TRBV7-9 and TRBJ1-1, is DTGVSQNPRHKITKRGQNVTFRCDPISEHNRLYWYRQTLGQGPEFLTYFQNEAQLEKSRLLSDRFSAERPKGSFSTLEIQRTEQGDSAMYLCASMSPGANTEAFFGQGTRLTVV.

The chain couples TRBV4-3 to TRBJ1-6; D is uncertain. Germline V lookup: CDR1 LGHNA, CDR2 YSLEER. Trimming took off 0 bases at V and 10 bases at J, with 13 bases between the two ends. The CDR3 runs 15 residues. The CDR3 coding sequence is TGCGCCAGCAGCCAAGAGGATTGGGGTGGCTCACCCCTCCACTTT. Protein: CASSQEDWGGSPLHF.

This clone has a handful of counts. The chain couples TRBV4-2 to TRBJ2-3, with 8 bases lining up with TRBD2. The germline CDR1 and CDR2 sequences are LGHNA and YNFKEQ. This CDR3 has 17 residues. J was trimmed by 4 bases and V by 0 bases; bases with no gene match: 9. The CDR3 loop is CASSQDTSGSFSDTQYF. The DNA for the CDR3 is TGTGCCAGCAGCCAAGATACCAGCGGGAGTTTCTCAGATACGCAGTATTTT.

The V gene is TRBV24-1, the J gene TRBJ2-7, with D possibly TRBD1 on 6 matching bases. Germline V CDR1 and CDR2: KGHDR, SFDVKD. Trimming removed 4 bases from V and 8 bases from J, with 11 bases in between. The CDR3 spans 12 residues. CDR3 residues: CATSDPWGQQYF. The DNA for the CDR3 is TGTGCCACCAGTGACCCCTGGGGGCAGCAGTACTTC.

The V gene is TRBV7-2, the J gene TRBJ1-2; a weak D match, TRBD1 (5 bases). The CDR3 sequence is 12 residues long. V shed 6 bases and J shed 4 bases, with 9 bases lying between them. Germline CDR1 reads SGHTA; CDR2 reads FQGNSA. The CDR3 DNA is TGTGCCAGCAGTCGGGACGCCTATGGCTACACCTTC. It specifies CASSRDAYGYTF. The whole variable domain, remainder taken from reference TRBV7-2 and TRBJ1-2, is GAGVSQSPSNKVTEKGKDVELRCDPISGHTALYWYRQSLGQGLEFLIYFQGNSAPDKSGLPSDRFSAERTGGSVSTLTIQRTQQEDSAVYLCASSRDAYGYTFGSGTRLTVV.

This clone was detected only once. The chain combines TRBV18 with TRBJ1-6; D ambiguous. With 4 bases removed from V and 5 bases from J, the gap between germline ends came to 12 bases. Germline V gene sequence: CDR1 KGHSH, CDR2 LQKENI. The CDR3 runs 15 residues. CDR3 loop: CASSREGSDNSPLHF. The CDR3 DNA is TGTGCCAGCTCACGAGAGGGTTCGGATAATTCACCCCTCCACTTT.

The CDR3 coding sequence is TGTGCCAGCAGGGGAGGACAGGGAAAAGCCAACGTCCTGACTTTC. Protein product: CASRGGQGKANVLTF. The chain links TRBV2 to TRBJ2-6; 8 bases line up with TRBD1. V was clipped by 6 bases and J by 7 bases; unmatched bases: 8. CDR3 size: 15 residues. Germline V gene data show CDR1 as SNHLY and CDR2 as FYNNEI.

The chain recombines TRBV19 with TRBJ1-5; D might be TRBD1 (5 bases). Germline CDR1 and CDR2: LNHDA and SQIVND (reference sequence). Trimming removed 5 bases from V and 5 bases from J, with 16 bases in between. The CDR3 length is 15 residues. The CDR3 nucleotides are TGTGCCAGTAGTGTGGTGGGCAGGGAGGATCAGCCCCAGCATTTT. It is translated as CASSVVGREDQPQHF.

There are many counts of this clone. CDR3 amino acids: CASSFSFASALHEQYF. For the CDR3, the DNA is TGTGCCAGCAGCTTCAGCTTCGCTAGCGCATTACACGAGCAGTACTTC. The chain recombines TRBV7-9 with TRBJ2-7; possible D gene TRBD2, 6 bases. Germline-derived CDR1 and CDR2 are SEHNR and FQNEAQ (reference sequence). This CDR3 has 16 amino acids. V shed 3 bases and J shed 5 bases, with 20 bases lying between them.

V is TRBV4-1 and J is TRBJ2-1; TRBD2 agrees at 13 bases. The CDR3 contains 19 residues. Germline assignment: CDR1 MGHRA and CDR2 YSYEKL. Trimming at V came to 3 bases and at J to 2 bases, leaving 10 bases not matched to a gene. CDR3 sequence: CASSHSGTSGTTTYNEQFF. CDR3 sequence (DNA): TGCGCCAGCAGCCACTCCGGGACTAGCGGGACGACAACCTACAATGAGCAGTTCTTC.

The rearrangement joins TRBV9 to TRBJ2-1; perhaps D is TRBD1 or TRBD2 (5 bases each). Germline lookup yields CDR1 SGDLS and CDR2 YYNGEE. Trimming shortened V by 4 bases and J by 3 bases, and 14 bases separated the two germline ends. The CDR3 extends over 15 amino acids. The CDR3 bases are TGTGCCAGCAGCCCGAGTGGGGACCACTACAATGAGCAGTTCTTC. Encoded protein: CASSPSGDHYNEQFF.

The chain combines TRBV5-1 with TRBJ1-2; a possible D gene is TRBD1 (6 bases). The CDR3 is made up of 16 amino acids. CDR1 and CDR2 (germline): SGHRS, YFSETQ. V dropped 0 bases and J dropped 4 bases, with 16 bases sitting between them. For the CDR3, the DNA is TGCGCCAGCAGCTTGGCCGGGGGGACACAGGGCTATGGCTACACCTTC. As protein: CASSLAGGTQGYGYTF.

The V call is TRBV9, the J call TRBJ2-3, with 14 bases aligning to TRBD2. From germline, CDR1 is SGDLS and CDR2 YYNGEE. The CDR3 is 20 amino acids. The V and J ends lost 0 bases and 4 bases, in that order; junction bases with no gene match: 13. Here the CDR3 DNA reads TGTGCCAGCAGCGTAGCGGGACTAGCGGGAGAAGGGTATTTAGCAGATACGCAGTATTTT. Translation: CASSVAGLAGEGYLADTQYF.

V is TRBV30 and J is TRBJ2-5; the match to TRBD1 covers 10 bases. CDR1 and CDR2 (germline): GTSNPN, SVGIG (reference sequence). CDR3 length: 12 residues. With V trimmed by 7 bases and J by 5 bases, 4 bases remained unmatched. The DNA for the CDR3 is TGTGCCTTCGACAGGGGGCTGGAGACCCAGTACTTC. This sequence encodes CAFDRGLETQYF.

The genes are TRBV5-1 and TRBJ1-1; 9 positions agree with TRBD1. The junction had 5 bases not matched to a gene; V was cut back by 4 bases and J by 1 base. The CDR3 spans 15 residues. The germline gives CDR1 SGHRS, CDR2 YFSETQ. CDR3 amino acids: CASSPGTGKNTEAFF. DNA for the CDR3: TGCGCCAGCAGCCCCGGGACAGGGAAGAACACTGAAGCTTTCTTT.

The CDR3 DNA sequence: TGTGCCAGCATATCCCCCTCCGGCGGCTATGGCTACACCTTC. Protein product: CASISPSGGYGYTF. The genes are TRBV5-6 and TRBJ1-2; D uncertain. Germline V gives CDR1 SGHDT, CDR2 YYEEEE. Trimming shortened V by 6 bases and J by 4 bases, and 16 bases separated the two germline ends. This CDR3 is built from 14 residues.

The chain recombines TRBV27 with TRBJ2-1, with D possibly TRBD2 on 6 matching bases. The CDR3 is 14 amino acids. Per germline, CDR1 MNHEY and CDR2 SMNVEV (reference sequence). V was pared by 5 bases and J by 1 base, with 9 bases between. CDR3 in DNA: TGTGCCAGCAGTGCGAGCGGGTCCTACAATGAGCAGTTCTTC. It encodes CASSASGSYNEQFF.

This rearrangement joins TRBV6-5 to TRBJ2-7; 7 nucleotides align to TRBD1. The CDR3 totals 15 residues. Germline CDR1 MNHEY, CDR2 SVGAGI. V lost 5 bases and J lost 6; bases outside the gene matches: 13. The CDR3 bases are TGTGCCAGCAGTCTCTCCGACAGGGCCCGTTCCGAGCAGTACTTC. This translates into CASSLSDRARSEQYF.